The 27 T cell receptor beta chains listed next were all sequenced from one sample in a study of blood T cell repertoires in COVID-19. The assay was immunoSEQ multiplex PCR, and TCRdb's table has in-frame clones only and misses some. Among 50,000 or so clones, around 87% were seen once, and the ten largest hold over 5%. Sequences were obtained from peripheral blood. Source of these receptors: a man aged 45-60 years with active COVID-19.

V gene TRBV5-8 combines with J gene TRBJ2-7; 8 nucleotides align to TRBD2. This CDR3 is built from 14 residues. V was clipped by 1 base and J by 4 bases; unmatched bases: 4. The V gene's germline CDR1 is SGHTS and CDR2 YDEGEE. CDR3 sequence: CASSLRPGGYEQYF. The CDR3 region has the DNA TGTGCCAGCAGCTTGAGACCGGGAGGGTACGAGCAGTACTTC.

CDR3: CAISERTGPRIEKLFF. The CDR3 DNA follows: TGTGCCATCAGTGAGAGGACAGGGCCACGTATTGAAAAACTGTTTTTT. J is TRBJ1-4 and V is TRBV10-3; the match to TRBD1 covers 8 bases. This CDR3 region has 16 residues. Looked up from germline, CDR1 is ENHRY and CDR2 is SYGVKD. The junction had 9 bases not matched to a gene; V was cut back by 2 bases and J by 7 bases.

This chain links TRBV7-9 with TRBJ1-2, with 11 bases aligning to TRBD1. The germline gives CDR1 SEHNR, CDR2 FQNEAQ (reference sequence). The junction had 7 bases not matched to a gene; V was cut back by 5 bases and J by 2 bases. CDR3 length: 16 residues. The CDR3 nucleotides read TGTGCCAGCAGCCCTGGACAGGGGGCCCGGAACTATGGCTACACCTTC. It translates to CASSPGQGARNYGYTF.

The rearrangement joins TRBV6-1 to TRBJ1-3, with TRBD1 identical over 7 bases. Germline values: CDR1 MNHNS, CDR2 SASEGT. This CDR3 has 14 amino acids. Germline trimming cut 3 bases from V and 6 bases from J; bases unmatched to any gene: 5. The CDR3 here is CASSDRTGENTIYF. The CDR3 DNA reads TGTGCCAGCAGTGATCGAACAGGGGAAAACACCATATATTTT.

This chain joins TRBV6-5 and TRBJ1-6; D remains unclear. The CDR3 runs 14 residues. Trimming stripped 3 bases from V and 8 bases from J, with 11 bases between. CDR1 MNHEY and CDR2 SVGAGI come from the germline V gene. The CDR3 protein is CASSYQSGYSPLHF. CDR3 in DNA: TGTGCCAGCAGTTATCAGTCAGGTTATTCACCCCTCCACTTT.

This chain uses TRBV3-1 (or the pseudogene TRBV3-2) with TRBJ1-1; D unclear. V lost 4 bases and J lost 3, with 9 bases in between. Looked up from germline, CDR1 is LGHDT and CDR2 is YNNKEL (reference sequence). The CDR3 totals 13 residues. The CDR3 sequence is CASSPYIDTEAFF. The CDR3 DNA follows: TGTGCCAGCAGCCCTTATATAGACACTGAAGCTTTCTTT.

The chain has TRBV5-1 and TRBJ2-3, with D possibly matching TRBD1 (6 bases). CDR1 SGHRS and CDR2 YFSETQ come from the germline V gene. This CDR3 region has 15 residues. Trimming took off 1 base at V and 5 bases at J, with 14 bases between the two ends. CDR3: CASSLSQGRGDTQYF. The CDR3 region has the DNA TGCGCCAGCAGCTTGTCGCAGGGGCGTGGAGATACGCAGTATTTT.

The chain carries TRBV15 and TRBJ2-7; TRBD2 matches at 7 bases. The CDR3 covers 15 residues. The germline gives CDR1 LNHNV, CDR2 YYDKDF (reference sequence). The V and J ends lost 5 bases and 0 bases, in that order; junction bases with no gene match: 7. CDR3 coding DNA: TGTGCCACCAGCCCTGTAGCGGGTTTCTCCTACGAGCAGTACTTC. This encodes CATSPVAGFSYEQYF.

A word on this clone: An end of the junction does not agree with germline; a read error may underlie this. V usage is TRBV5-4 and J usage is TRBJ1-1; 7 bases agree with TRBD1. The CDR3 runs to 15 residues. Germline CDR1 reads SGHNT; CDR2 reads YYREEE (reference sequence). The CDR3 region is CANSLAPGGLSEAFF. In nucleotides, the CDR3 is TGTGCCAACAGCTTGGCGCCAGGGGGTCTTTCTGAAGCTTTCTTT.

This chain uses TRBV12-3 or TRBV12-4 with TRBJ2-3; D is unclear. The ends were cut back, 7 bases at V and 7 bases at J, with 12 bases in the middle. The CDR3 consists of 12 residues. CDR3: CASTPDQNTQYF. Here the CDR3 DNA reads TGTGCCAGCACCCCTGATCAGAATACGCAGTATTTT.

The genes are TRBV12-3 or TRBV12-4 and TRBJ1-6; D is perhaps TRBD1 (5 bases). The CDR3 contains 13 residues. Trimming shortened V by 7 bases and J by 10 bases, and 14 bases separated the two germline ends. The CDR3 loop is CASTLLGGSPLHF. CDR3 nucleotide sequence: TGTGCCAGCACCCTCCTGGGGGGGTCACCCCTCCACTTT.

The chain recombines TRBV15 with TRBJ1-2, with 12 bases that match TRBD1. Looked up from germline, CDR1 is LNHNV and CDR2 is YYDKDF (reference sequence). V shed 0 bases, J shed 6 bases, and the junction held 8 bases outside the gene matches. The CDR3 loop spans 17 amino acids. Here the CDR3 reads CATSRDKKGQGAHGYTF. CDR3 sequence (DNA): TGTGCCACCAGCAGAGATAAGAAGGGACAGGGGGCACATGGCTACACCTTC. Looking up the rest from reference TRBV15 and TRBJ1-2 gives the full variable domain: DAMVIQNPRYQVTQFGKPVTLSCSQTLNHNVMYWYQQKSSQAPKLLFHYYDKDFNNEADTPDNFQSRRPNTSFCFLDIRSPGLGDTAMYLCATSRDKKGQGAHGYTFGSGTRLTVV.

V is TRBV13 and J is TRBJ2-7; D is perhaps TRBD2 (5 bases). Germline V gene data show CDR1 as PRHDT and CDR2 as FYEKMQ (reference sequence). The CDR3 runs to 13 residues. The V end lost 5 bases, the J end lost 2 bases, and 10 bases lay between the germline ends. The CDR3 reads CASSPRGTYEQYF. The DNA of the CDR3 is TGTGCCAGCAGCCCAAGAGGGACCTACGAGCAGTACTTC.

The rearrangement joins TRBV5-4 to TRBJ1-1, with 7 nucleotides matching TRBD1. There are 14 residues in the CDR3. The junction had 10 bases not matched to a gene; V was cut back by 7 bases and J by 4 bases. Germline V CDR1 and CDR2: SGHNT, YYREEE (reference sequence). CDR3 sequence: CASSTPDRATEAFF. The CDR3 DNA sequence: TGTGCCAGCTCCACGCCCGACAGGGCCACTGAAGCTTTCTTT.

This CDR3 reads CASSPSDGGYEQYF. The DNA of the CDR3 is TGTGCCAGCAGTCCCTCCGACGGAGGCTACGAGCAGTACTTC. The rearrangement uses TRBV27 and TRBJ2-7; the D gene is possibly TRBD2 (5 bases). Trimming stripped 5 bases from V and 3 bases from J, with 14 bases between. The CDR3 has 14 residues. The germline CDR1 and CDR2 sequences are MNHEY and SMNVEV (reference sequence).

The chain employs TRBV6-5 and TRBJ2-2; D may be TRBD1 (5 bases). Deletions cut 5 bases from V and 2 bases from J, with 12 bases between. The CDR3 extends over 15 amino acids. Germline CDR1 and CDR2: MNHEY and SVGAGI. The CDR3 protein is CASSLVRVNTGELFF. The CDR3 DNA follows: TGTGCCAGCAGTCTGGTCAGGGTAAACACCGGGGAGCTGTTTTTT.

The chain couples TRBV30 to TRBJ2-1, with 8 bases lining up with TRBD2. With 3 bases clipped from V and 7 bases from J, the junction kept 14 bases outside the gene matches. Germline V gene data show CDR1 as GTSNPN and CDR2 as SVGIG (reference sequence). The CDR3 covers 16 residues. In nucleotides, the CDR3 is TGTGCCTGGAGGGGTTTCGGGACTAGTCGTGCAAATGAGCAGTTCTTC. Translating it yields CAWRGFGTSRANEQFF.

This chain uses TRBV12-3 or TRBV12-4 with TRBJ2-1; D perhaps matches TRBD2 (5 bases). This CDR3 is built from 13 residues. V was cut by 6 bases and J by 5 bases, with 11 bases left in between. This chain's CDR3 is CASRYSGNNEQFF. In nucleotides, the CDR3 is TGTGCCAGCAGGTACAGCGGAAACAATGAGCAGTTCTTC.

The chain combines TRBV7-2 with TRBJ2-3; 7 bases map to TRBD1. CDR3 size: 14 residues. Germline V CDR1 and CDR2: SGHTA, FQGNSA. Trimming at V came to 4 bases and at J to 4 bases, leaving 5 bases not matched to a gene. CDR3: CASSSRQGPDTQYF. In DNA form, the CDR3 reads TGTGCCAGCAGCTCGCGACAGGGACCAGATACGCAGTATTTT.

The gene calls are TRBV6-5 and TRBJ1-1, with D perhaps matching TRBD1 (5 bases). V gave up 6 bases and J gave up 6 bases, with 17 bases separating them. The CDR3 covers 14 residues. Germline V lookup: CDR1 MNHEY, CDR2 SVGAGI. The chain's CDR3 is CASRPAKGQAEAFF. The CDR3 region has the DNA TGTGCCAGCAGGCCCGCGAAGGGGCAGGCTGAAGCTTTCTTT.

This clone has only one observation. The CDR3 nucleotides are TGTGCCAGCTCACTGGACAGAGATCAGCCCCAGCATTTT. It yields the protein CASSLDRDQPQHF. The chain recombines TRBV18 with TRBJ1-5; tentative D call: TRBD1 (6 bases). The germline V gene has CDR1 KGHSH and CDR2 LQKENI. There are 13 residues in the CDR3. The V end lost 4 bases, the J end lost 5 bases, and 9 bases lay between the germline ends.

The chain carries TRBV4-1 and TRBJ1-1; the D gene is possibly TRBD1 (6 bases). V dropped 4 bases and J dropped 3 bases, with 15 bases sitting between them. The V gene's germline CDR1 is MGHRA and CDR2 YSYEKL. The CDR3 length is 15 residues. The CDR3 region has the DNA TGCGCCAGCAGCCTGACCGGGACACCGGACACTGAAGCTTTCTTT. Translating gives CASSLTGTPDTEAFF.

This chain uses TRBV18 with TRBJ1-6; D gene unclear. The CDR3 extends over 14 amino acids. The germline V gene encodes CDR1 KGHSH and CDR2 LQKENI. Deletions cut 5 bases from V and 5 bases from J, with 10 bases between. The CDR3 bases are TGTGCCAGCTCAATGGCAGTTAATAATTCACCCCTCCACTTT. This translates into CASSMAVNNSPLHF.

J is TRBJ2-7 and V is TRBV5-1, with TRBD1 as a possible D gene (7 bases). This CDR3 is built from 14 residues. Germline loops: CDR1 SGHRS, CDR2 YFSETQ. Trimming removed 4 bases at V and 4 bases at J, with 15 bases between. The CDR3 DNA follows: TGCGCCAGCAGCCCGACAGGGACTTTATACGAGCAGTACTTC. It codes for CASSPTGTLYEQYF.

V usage is TRBV2 and J usage is TRBJ2-5; the D is unclear. V shed 4 bases and J shed 1 base, with 7 bases lying between them. CDR1 SNHLY and CDR2 FYNNEI come from the germline V gene. The CDR3 is 13 residues long. In nucleotides, the CDR3 is TGTGCCAGCAGTGGGCAGGTCCAAGAGACCCAGTACTTC. Amino acid sequence: CASSGQVQETQYF. Full variable domain (missing parts from reference TRBV2 and TRBJ2-5): EPEVTQTPSHQVTQMGQEVILRCVPISNHLYFYWYRQILGQKVEFLVSFYNNEISEKSEIFDDQFSVERPDGSNFTLKIRSTKLEDSAMYFCASSGQVQETQYFGPGTRLLVL.

V is TRBV7-2 and J is TRBJ2-1, with 7 bases fitting TRBD1. The CDR3 length is 15 residues. Trimming cost V 5 bases and J 0 bases; bases outside gene matches: 4. Germline CDR1 SGHTA, CDR2 FQGNSA. DNA of the CDR3: TGTGCCAGCAGCGAGGGGGCGAGCTCCTACAATGAGCAGTTCTTC. Amino acids: CASSEGASSYNEQFF.

V gene TRBV27 combines with J gene TRBJ2-1; D is unclear. The CDR3 covers 15 residues. Deletions cut 4 bases from V and 2 bases from J, with 12 bases between. Germline values: CDR1 MNHEY, CDR2 SMNVEV (reference sequence). In DNA form, the CDR3 reads TGTGCCAGCAGTTGGGCAGGTTTGGCCTACAATGAGCAGTTCTTC. It translates to CASSWAGLAYNEQFF.